This T cell receptor beta chain appears in the sequencing data of a study of CD8+ T cells in alopecia areata. Following extraction, RNA underwent reverse transcription to cDNA, which served as the sequencing template. Sequenced by immunoSEQ multiplex PCR; TCRdb stores in-frame clones only, minus some. The data contain more than 150,000 clones, 51% of them singletons. The V end was cut by 5 bases, the J end by 3 bases, with 11 bases between. Germline lookup yields CDR1 SEHNR and CDR2 FQNEAQ (reference sequence). There are 14 residues in the CDR3. The treatment: oral pan-JAK inhibitor, 5-10 mg twice daily.

The sample was CD8+ T cells sorted from blood, taken at roughly week 53, from a patient treated with tofacitinib. The chain uses TRBV7-9 and TRBJ1-5; a possible D gene is TRBD1 (6 bases). The clonotype originates from a human donor with alopecia areata. The CDR3 spells CASSDDRFNQPQHF. In DNA, the CDR3 is TGTGCCAGCAGCGACGACAGGTTCAATCAGCCCCAGCATTTT.